The following is a T cell receptor (beta chain) sequence with its context. This specimen comes from a study of T-cell reconstitution after alpha-beta-depleted transplantation in children. Unique molecular identifiers were incorporated into the prepared TCRbeta library. TCRdb passed the PCR reads through MiXCR, listing each CDR3 protein once. The sample comprises about 830,000 distinct CDR3 sequences, around 15% of which are singletons, and approximately 5% rests with the top ten. V was pared by 0 bases and J by 2 bases, with 14 bases between. The CDR3 totals 16 residues. The germline CDR1 and CDR2 sequences are SGHRS and YFSETQ.

The chain links TRBV5-1 to TRBJ2-5; tentatively, D is TRBD1 (6 bases). The sequenced sample was PBMCs, mostly from graft donor cells, obtained 360 days after TCRalphabeta/CD19-depleted stem cell transplant. The receptor was isolated from a male patient younger than 18 who had a stem cell transplant for acute lymphoblastic leukemia, so the T cells may come from the graft donor. The CDR3 reads CASSLVTGFAQETQYF. The CDR3 bases are TGCGCCAGCAGCTTGGTCACAGGGTTCGCGCAAGAGACCCAGTACTTC. Complete variable domain (other parts from reference TRBV5-1 and TRBJ2-5): KAGVTQTPRYLIKTRGQQVTLSCSPISGHRSVSWYQQTPGQGLQFLFEYFSETQRNKGNFPGRFSGRQFSNSRSEMNVSTLELGDSALYLCASSLVTGFAQETQYFGPGTRLLVL.